Given below is one TCR beta chain in context. Antigen: not known. The sample originates from a study of shared clonotypes between healthy human individuals. Broader study findings: Generation probability values for non-shared clonotypes were lower than those for clonotypes shared by all four donors.

The V gene's germline CDR1 is SQVTM and CDR2 ANQGSEA. V lost 5 bases to trimming and J lost 3 bases; unmatched junction nucleotides: 9. The CDR3 consists of 14 residues. Libraries were prepared by immunoSEQ multiplex PCR; TCRdb keeps only in-frame clonotypes and omits some of them. The sample has hundreds of thousands of clones, around two thirds seen once; the top ten hold under 2%. The sample was memory CD4+ T cells sorted from blood. Subset described: CD45RA-negative fraction. The chain recombines TRBV29-1 with TRBJ1-1, with 7 bases that match TRBD1. This receptor was identified in a young woman in good health. DNA of the CDR3: TGCAGCGTTATCCACAGGGGATTCGACACTGAAGCTTTCTTT. Encoded protein: CSVIHRGFDTEAFF.